This is a list of T cell receptor beta chains from one sample in a study of blood T cell repertoires in COVID-19. Repertoires were generated with immunoSEQ multiplex PCR, while TCRdb's copy carries only in-frame clones and drops some. Among hundreds of thousands of clones listed, 75% to 90% were seen once. The sequenced sample consisted of PBMCs or T cells enriched from blood (not recorded which). The receptors were gathered from a young man who had recovered from COVID-19. The CDR3 runs from the conserved cysteine through the conserved F or W. A D gene is named only where the DNA matches it firmly. Some rows have no size entry. The others give once, few or many, or a class for an expanded clone.

TRBJ2-1	NA	NA	TRBV28	CASRQAQVYNEQFF	TGTGCCAGCAGACAGGCCCAGGTCTACAATGAGCAGTTCTTC
TRBJ2-7	NA	NA	TRBV9	CASSVESEYEQYF	TGTGCCAGCAGCGTAGAATCCGAGTACGAGCAGTACTTC
TRBJ2-1	NA	NA	TRBV28	CASSTNSNNEQFF	TGTGCCAGCAGCACAAATTCGAACAATGAGCAGTTCTTC
TRBJ2-7	NA	TRBD2	TRBV2	CASSGFAGGEYEQYF	TGTGCCAGCAGTGGGTTCGCGGGAGGAGAGTACGAGCAGTACTTC
TRBJ1-5	NA	NA	TRBV19	CASSIGIQRNQPQHF	TGTGCCAGTAGTATAGGGATACAGCGCAATCAGCCCCAGCATTTT
TRBJ2-7	NA	NA	TRBV6-5	CASQLRGQGDEQYF	TGTGCCAGCCAACTACGGGGACAAGGGGACGAGCAGTACTTC
TRBJ2-7	NA	NA	TRBV3-1/TRBV3-2	CASSQDQVGSPYEQYF	TGTGCCAGCAGCCAAGATCAGGTGGGCAGTCCCTACGAGCAGTACTTC
TRBJ2-2	NA	NA	TRBV30	CAWSVHQTGELFF	TGTGCCTGGAGTGTACATCAGACCGGGGAGCTGTTTTTT
TRBJ2-7	NA	TRBD1	TRBV7-9	CASSPGTGGGEQYF	TGTGCCAGCAGCCCCGGGACAGGGGGCGGCGAGCAGTACTTC
TRBJ2-1	few	TRBD2	TRBV6-5	CASTAGAYNEQFF	TGTGCCAGCACAGCGGGAGCGTACAATGAGCAGTTCTTC
TRBJ2-3	NA	TRBD2	TRBV15	CATSTWTSGGDTQYF	TGTGCCACCAGCACCTGGACTAGCGGAGGGGATACGCAGTATTTT
TRBJ2-7	NA	TRBD1	TRBV18	CASSAGTERGQYF	TGTGCCAGCTCAGCCGGGACAGAAAGGGGGCAGTACTTC
TRBJ1-3	NA	NA	TRBV10-1	CASRSGSGNTIYF	TGCGCCAGCAGGTCGGGCTCTGGAAACACCATATATTTT
TRBJ1-4	NA	NA	TRBV7-9	CASTTAGGRGTNEKLFF	TGTGCCAGCACCACCGCGGGCGGACGAGGGACTAATGAAAAACTGTTTTTT
TRBJ1-5	NA	NA	TRBV18	CASSPDYSNQPQHF	TGTGCCAGCTCCCCAGACTATAGCAATCAGCCCCAGCATTTT
TRBJ1-2	NA	TRBD1	TRBV7-9	CASSSTGQGYGYTF	TGTGCCAGCAGCTCCACAGGACAGGGGTATGGCTACACCTTC
TRBJ2-5	NA	TRBD2	TRBV3-1/TRBV3-2	CASSPTLTSVETQYF	TGTGCCAGCAGCCCAACGCTTACTAGCGTGGAGACCCAGTACTTC
TRBJ1-6	NA	TRBD1	TRBV7-9	CASSQTEGAGSPLHF	TGTGCCAGCAGCCAGACCGAGGGGGCCGGTTCACCCCTCCACTTT
TRBJ2-7	NA	TRBD1	TRBV11-2	CAAAGQGYEQYF	TGTGCCGCAGCGGGACAGGGCTACGAGCAGTACTTC
TRBJ1-5	few	TRBD1	TRBV27	CASSWTGEDQPQHF	TGTGCCAGCAGTTGGACAGGGGAAGATCAGCCCCAGCATTTT
TRBJ1-1	NA	NA	TRBV7-2	CASSFGADTEAFF	TGTGCCAGCAGCTTTGGGGCGGACACTGAAGCTTTCTTT
TRBJ2-7	NA	TRBD2	TRBV7-9	CAFREGYEQYF	TGTGCCTTCCGGGAGGGCTACGAGCAGTACTTC
TRBJ2-3	NA	NA	TRBV7-9	CASSKRRDIGTDTQYF	TGTGCCAGCAGTAAACGCCGGGACATAGGCACAGATACGCAGTATTTT
TRBJ2-7	NA	TRBD2	TRBV7-9	CASSLVLAGGPSYEQYF	TGTGCCAGCAGCTTAGTTCTAGCGGGAGGGCCATCCTACGAGCAGTACTTC
TRBJ1-2	once	NA	TRBV6-1	CASSEATLLLYGYTF	TGTGCCAGCAGTGAAGCGACCCTGTTACTATACGGCTACACCTTC
TRBJ1-5	NA	NA	TRBV12-3/TRBV12-4	CASSLLPNQPQHF	TGTGCCAGCAGTTTACTCCCCAATCAGCCCCAGCATTTT
TRBJ1-5	once	NA	TRBV18	CASSPRYPQHYQPQHF	TGTGCCAGCTCACCACGGTACCCACAGCACTATCAGCCCCAGCATTTT
TRBJ2-7	NA	TRBD1	TRBV11-2	CASSLARDSVPYEQYF	TGTGCCAGCAGCTTAGCACGGGACAGCGTGCCCTACGAGCAGTACTTC
TRBJ2-7	NA	TRBD2	TRBV5-8	CASSFRLAGGYEQYF	TGTGCCAGCAGCTTCCGACTAGCGGGAGGCTACGAGCAGTACTTC
TRBJ2-3	NA	NA	TRBV5-1	CASSQLTDTQYF	TGCGCCAGCAGCCAACTCACAGATACGCAGTATTTT
TRBJ1-2	once	TRBD1	TRBV5-1	CASSLDRGNRVDGYTF	TGCGCCAGCAGCTTGGACAGGGGAAACCGAGTTGATGGCTACACCTTC
TRBJ2-7	NA	NA	TRBV30	CAWSVRWKVDSYEQYF	TGTGCCTGGAGTGTACGATGGAAGGTGGACAGCTACGAGCAGTACTTC
TRBJ2-7	NA	TRBD2	TRBV28	CASSDAGVSGSPYEQYF	TGTGCCAGCAGTGACGCGGGCGTCAGCGGGAGCCCCTACGAGCAGTACTTC
TRBJ1-1	NA	NA	TRBV25-1	CASRYLLNTEAFF	TGTGCCAGCAGGTATCTACTGAACACTGAAGCTTTCTTT
TRBJ2-7	NA	TRBD1	TRBV27	CASSLSSGGFSYEQYF	TGTGCCAGCAGTTTATCGTCAGGGGGATTTTCCTACGAGCAGTACTTC
TRBJ1-5	NA	NA	TRBV10-1	CASSRTAPGPQHF	TGCGCCAGCAGCCGGACAGCCCCTGGGCCCCAGCATTTT
TRBJ2-7	NA	NA	TRBV6-1	CASSEQNSFVRGNAYEQYF	TGTGCCAGCAGTGAACAAAACTCCTTCGTAAGGGGGAACGCCTACGAGCAGTACTTC
TRBJ2-7	NA	NA	TRBV3-1/TRBV3-2	CASSQGQLYEQYF	TGTGCCAGCAGCCAAGGACAGCTCTACGAGCAGTACTTC
TRBJ1-2	NA	TRBD1	TRBV19	CASSTRQGYGYTF	TGTGCCAGTAGTACCCGACAGGGCTATGGCTACACCTTC
TRBJ1-4	NA	TRBD1	TRBV7-9	CASSRGDRANEKLFF	TGTGCCAGCAGCCGGGGGGACAGGGCTAATGAAAAACTGTTTTTT
TRBJ1-5	once	TRBD1	TRBV18	CASSPGTGGNQPQHF	TGTGCCAGCTCACCAGGGACAGGGGGGAATCAGCCCCAGCATTTT
TRBJ1-2	once	TRBD1	TRBV11-2	CASSSIGQVYGYTF	TGTGCCAGCAGCTCCATTGGACAGGTCTATGGCTACACCTTC
TRBJ2-7	NA	TRBD1	TRBV9	CASSVGPGGYYEQYF	TGTGCCAGCAGCGTAGGGCCAGGGGGCTACTACGAGCAGTACTTC
TRBJ1-1	few	TRBD1	TRBV2	CASRLTGGSEAFF	TGTGCCAGCAGATTGACAGGGGGCTCTGAAGCTTTCTTT
TRBJ1-5	NA	TRBD1	TRBV3-1/TRBV3-2	CASSPNTRTGGSNQPQHF	TGTGCCAGCAGCCCAAACACTCGAACAGGGGGGAGCAATCAGCCCCAGCATTTT
TRBJ2-1	NA	TRBD2	TRBV15	CATSRGGRAYNEQFF	TGTGCCACCAGCAGAGGCGGGAGGGCCTATAATGAGCAGTTCTTC
TRBJ1-2	NA	NA	TRBV2	CASSAGWNYGYTF	TGTGCCAGCAGTGCAGGGTGGAACTATGGCTACACCTTC
TRBJ1-1	NA	TRBD1	TRBV3-1/TRBV3-2	CASSPRGTGGVNTEAFF	TGTGCCAGCAGCCCGCGCGGGACAGGGGGTGTGAACACTGAAGCTTTCTTT
TRBJ2-2	NA	NA	TRBV6-6	CASSYSRGGTGELFF	TGTGCCAGCAGTTACTCGAGGGGGGGCACCGGGGAGCTGTTTTTT
TRBJ2-7	few	TRBD2	TRBV6-5	CASSYGAGVLEQYF	TGTGCCAGCAGTTACGGAGCGGGGGTACTCGAGCAGTACTTC
TRBJ2-1	NA	NA	TRBV10-3	CAIRETRQYEQFF	TGTGCCATCAGGGAGACTAGACAATATGAGCAGTTCTTC
TRBJ2-1	once	TRBD2	TRBV5-1	CASRGTAGGSDEQFF	TGCGCCAGCCGCGGAACAGCGGGAGGGTCCGATGAGCAGTTCTTC
TRBJ1-5	NA	NA	TRBV29-1	CSVGEGGGNQPQHF	TGCAGCGTTGGGGAGGGGGGTGGCAATCAGCCCCAGCATTTT
TRBJ2-7	NA	NA	TRBV14	CASSQVRGEQYF	TGTGCCAGCAGCCAAGTCCGGGGCGAGCAGTACTTC